This T cell receptor beta chain stems from a study of shared clonotypes between healthy human individuals. About the research overall: Donor ages ranged 18 to 49 years: a couple of women, a few men. Study results and limitations: Tissues were not sampled, only blood, and their repertoires likely differ.

The method was immunoSEQ multiplex PCR; TCRdb's version includes in-frame clones alone and lacks a portion of them. The data hold about 490,000 clones, with 79% observed a single time. The donors were adults (healthy and HIV-negative) with no recent acute infections or vaccinations. Comment on this clone: The antigen remains undetermined.

The sequence came from a woman aged 35 to 49 in good health. Some clones in this sample may be carry-over from other donors' samples. Sequenced: PBMCs.

This chain's CDR3 is CASTSLGRGSTRSGTSQYF. In DNA form, the CDR3 reads TGTGCCAGCACCTCTCTTGGCCGTGGCTCTACGAGGAGCGGGACTTCGCAGTACTTC. The V call is TRBV28, the J call TRBJ2-7, with TRBD2 matching 7 bases. This CDR3 is 19 amino acids long. With V trimmed by 7 bases and J by 9 bases, 30 bases remained unmatched. CDR1 and CDR2 (germline): MDHEN, SYDVKM.